One sample yielded the 10 T cell receptor beta chains listed below, sequenced in a study of blood T cell repertoires in COVID-19 (TCRdb year 2020). Library preparation was by the immunoSEQ multiplex PCR assay. TCRdb retrieved this table from immuneACCESS and kept in-frame rearrangements only. Not all clones are present; in checked studies, unresolved V genes account for under half, and no reason is known for the remainder. The sample includes some 220,000 clones, with 70% to 85% observed a single time. Around 9.5% of the sample is held by the ten biggest clonotypes. The sample taken for sequencing was peripheral blood. Every receptor here comes from a man aged 50 to 60 with active or convalescent COVID-19.

Comments on this clone: Distinct nucleotide sequences in the sample also encode this CDR3. The V gene is TRBV19, the J gene TRBJ2-3, with a weak D call TRBD2 (6 bases). V lost 4 bases, J lost 1 base, and 9 bases lay in between. CDR1 is LNHDA and CDR2 is SQIVND in the germline V gene (reference sequence). This CDR3 contains 14 residues. In DNA form, the CDR3 reads TGTGCCAGTAGTAACCGCGGGGGCACAGATACGCAGTATTTT. This gives the protein CASSNRGGTDTQYF.

The gene calls are TRBV5-6 and TRBJ2-7; D is undetermined. The CDR3 runs to 17 residues. Trimming removed 2 bases from V and 5 bases from J, with 23 bases in between. Germline V gene lookup returns CDR1 SGHDT and CDR2 YYEEEE. The CDR3 region has the DNA TGTGCCAGCAGCTTATCGCCGGGTCTTTTAGGTTTCAACGAGCAGTACTTC. Translation gives CASSLSPGLLGFNEQYF.

The rearrangement links TRBV28 to TRBJ2-7; no definite D call. CDR1 MDHEN and CDR2 SYDVKM come from the germline V gene. The CDR3 loop spans 13 amino acids. The V and J ends lost 5 bases and 3 bases respectively, with 11 bases between them. The CDR3 DNA follows: TGTGCCAGCAGTCCACCAGGCCGCTACGAGCAGTACGTC. This translates into CASSPPGRYEQYV.

The chain links TRBV5-1 to TRBJ2-3; 12 bases agree with TRBD2. The V and J ends lost 4 bases and 0 bases, in that order; junction bases with no gene match: 9. The CDR3 is 18 amino acids. Germline assignment: CDR1 SGHRS and CDR2 YFSETQ. The CDR3: CASSAGTSGYPSTDTQYF. The CDR3 DNA reads as TGCGCCAGCAGCGCCGGGACTAGCGGGTACCCTAGCACAGATACGCAGTATTTT.

V usage is TRBV2 and J usage is TRBJ2-1, with TRBD2 identical over 12 bases. The CDR3 consists of 14 residues. Losses at the gene ends were 4 bases for V and 9 bases for J; bases not matched to a gene: 4. Germline lookup yields CDR1 SNHLY and CDR2 FYNNEI. The CDR3 sequence: CASSVLAGGVEQFF. DNA for the CDR3: TGTGCCAGCAGTGTACTAGCGGGGGGCGTTGAGCAGTTCTTC.

The chain combines TRBV27 with TRBJ1-4; unclear D gene. This CDR3 has 14 amino acids. Trimming shortened V by 3 bases and J by 8 bases, and 13 bases separated the two germline ends. Looked up from germline, CDR1 is MNHEY and CDR2 is SMNVEV (reference sequence). The CDR3 coding sequence is TGTGCCAGCAGTTTTCAAGGATCTAGCGAAAAACTGTTTTTT. Its protein is CASSFQGSSEKLFF. The whole variable domain, remainder taken from reference TRBV27 and TRBJ1-4, is EAQVTQNPRYLITVTGKKLTVTCSQNMNHEYMSWYRQDPGLGLRQIYYSMNVEVTDKGDVPEGYKVSRKEKRNFPLILESPSPNQTSLYFCASSFQGSSEKLFFGSGTQLSVL.

The V gene is TRBV18, the J gene TRBJ1-1; a weak D match, TRBD1 (5 bases). Germline assignment: CDR1 KGHSH and CDR2 LQKENI. CDR3 size: 14 residues. The V end was cut by 3 bases, the J end by 4 bases, with 12 bases between. CDR3 coding DNA: TGTGCCAGCTCACCCCAGGGCCGGAGCACTGAAGCTTTCTTT. Protein product: CASSPQGRSTEAFF.

The rearrangement uses TRBV5-1 and TRBJ1-1; D call uncertain. The CDR3 runs to 14 residues. The ends were cut back, 1 base at V and 3 bases at J, with 10 bases in the middle. In germline, CDR1 is SGHRS, CDR2 YFSETQ. The CDR3 spells CASSLSGRDTEAFF. CDR3 DNA: TGCGCCAGCAGCTTGTCGGGTCGGGACACTGAAGCTTTCTTT.

This clone was detected a few times. The chain uses TRBV19 and TRBJ2-1; 8 bases match TRBD2. CDR3 length equals 13 residues. Germline V gene data show CDR1 as LNHDA and CDR2 as SQIVND (reference sequence). V shed 9 bases, J shed 8 bases, and the junction held 9 bases outside the gene matches. CDR3 loop: CASTPSGSHEQFF. The CDR3 DNA follows: TGTGCCAGCACCCCCAGCGGGAGTCATGAGCAGTTCTTC.

V usage is TRBV6-5 and J usage is TRBJ1-1; D call uncertain. The V and J ends lost 7 bases and 3 bases respectively, with 12 bases between them. This CDR3 has 13 amino acids. CDR1 MNHEY and CDR2 SVGAGI come from the germline V gene. CDR3 DNA: TGTGCCAGCACATTAGACACCTACACTGAAGCTTTCTTT. This gives the protein CASTLDTYTEAFF.